This T cell receptor (beta chain) was identified in a study of Ad26.COV2.S vaccination and SARS-CoV-2 variants. As to treatment: some 20 received Ad26.COV2.S at low or high dose, single or two shots; five or six received placebo; per-sample allocation not given. Following the first vaccine or placebo injection, samples were taken on day 63. Assay: immunoSEQ multiplex PCR; the TCRdb copy retains only in-frame clones and omits some. This sample has about 350,000 clones, with 85% to 90% found just once. Germline V CDR1 and CDR2: LGHNA, YNFKEQ. Trimming took off 6 bases at V and 5 bases at J, with 10 bases between the two ends. This CDR3 region has 12 residues.

The rearrangement joins TRBV4-2 to TRBJ2-5; D is perhaps TRBD2 (6 bases). This TCR was recovered from a person aged 18 to 59 who received the Ad26.COV2.S COVID-19 vaccine or a placebo. The specimen was peripheral blood, collected in a trial of Ad26.COV2.S vaccine versus placebo. CDR3 sequence reads: CASSWEDETQYF. The CDR3 nucleotides are TGTGCCAGCAGTTGGGAGGATGAGACCCAGTACTTC.